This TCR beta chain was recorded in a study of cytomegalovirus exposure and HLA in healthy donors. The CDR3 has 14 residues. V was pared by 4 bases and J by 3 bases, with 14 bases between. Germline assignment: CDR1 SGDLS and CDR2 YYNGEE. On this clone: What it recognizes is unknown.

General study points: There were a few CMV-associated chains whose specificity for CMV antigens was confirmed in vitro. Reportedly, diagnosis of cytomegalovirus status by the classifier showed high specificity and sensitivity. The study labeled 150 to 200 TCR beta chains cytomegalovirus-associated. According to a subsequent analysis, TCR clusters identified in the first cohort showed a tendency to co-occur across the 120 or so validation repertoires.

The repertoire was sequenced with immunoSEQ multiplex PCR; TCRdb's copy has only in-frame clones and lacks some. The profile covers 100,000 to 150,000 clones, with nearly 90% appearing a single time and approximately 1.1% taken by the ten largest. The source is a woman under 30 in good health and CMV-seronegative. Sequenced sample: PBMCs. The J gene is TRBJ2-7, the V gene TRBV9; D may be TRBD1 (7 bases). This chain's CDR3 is CASSPRDRLYEQYF. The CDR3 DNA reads TGTGCCAGCAGCCCGCGGGACAGACTCTACGAGCAGTACTTC.